The 20 T cell receptor beta chains below were found in one sample sequenced in a study of beta chain features in type 1 diabetes (dated 2018 in TCRdb). Libraries came from the immunoSEQ multiplex PCR assay. The entire amount of isolated RNA was reverse transcribed using the High Capacity cDNA Reverse Transcription Kit, so the sequenced TCRB transcripts were expressed ones. TCRdb took over this immuneACCESS table, retaining in-frame rearrangements with V and J assigned. Such tables are incomplete; in checked studies, under half of the missing clones stem from an unresolved V gene, and the remainder is unexplained. Recorded for this sample are 350,000 to 450,000 clones; approximately 14% of them occurred a single time. In total, the top ten clones hold around 0.039% of the sample. The sample taken for sequencing was naive CD4+ T cells from blood. The sample's cell subset or site label is to be understood as: true naive CD4+ T cells. The source is a man aged 25 to 40 in good health.

This clone was detected only a few times. The DNA of the CDR3 is TGTGCCAGCAGCTTAGATAGACAAGGCGAAGCTTTCTTT. Protein sequence: CASSLDRQGEAFF. The chain has TRBV7-2 and TRBJ1-1; D unresolved. This CDR3 contains 13 residues. Trimming removed 1 base from V and 8 bases from J, with 11 bases in between. Germline assignment: CDR1 SGHTA and CDR2 FQGNSA.

The J gene is TRBJ1-2, the V gene TRBV25-1; D is uncertain. The germline V gene encodes CDR1 MGHDK and CDR2 SYGVNS. The CDR3 is 13 residues long. V was pared by 2 bases and J by 2 bases, with 6 bases between. CDR3 region: CASSETGNYGYTF. The DNA of the CDR3 is TGTGCCAGCAGTGAAACGGGGAACTATGGCTACACCTTC.

J is TRBJ1-1 and V is TRBV29-1; possibly TRBD1 for D (5 bases). The germline CDR1 and CDR2 sequences are SQVTM and ANQGSEA. Trimming left V 6 bases short and J 0 bases short, with 20 bases between. The CDR3 has 16 amino acids. This chain's CDR3 is CSVGRTHLGMNTEAFF. The CDR3 bases are TGCAGCGTAGGTCGGACACATCTAGGGATGAACACTGAAGCTTTCTTT.

This sequence joins TRBV18 and TRBJ2-5, with 9 positions matching TRBD2. V trimming: 3 bases; J trimming: 4 bases; junction bases outside the gene matches: 6. The CDR3 sequence is 15 residues long. Germline assignment: CDR1 KGHSH and CDR2 LQKENI. The CDR3 coding sequence is TGTGCCAGCTCACCCAGTGAACTAGCGGGAGAGACCCAGTACTTC. Translating it yields CASSPSELAGETQYF.

In the case of this clone: Other nucleotide sequences from this sample produce the same CDR3. J is TRBJ2-7 and V is TRBV7-2; D might be TRBD1 (6 bases). This CDR3 is 12 amino acids long. V lost 2 bases, J lost 6 bases, and 8 bases lay in between. From germline, CDR1 is SGHTA and CDR2 FQGNSA. CDR3 in amino acids: CASSLQGGEQYF. CDR3 DNA: TGTGCCAGCAGCTTACAAGGGGGCGAGCAGTACTTC.

This clone was observed a few times. This chain joins TRBV6-5 and TRBJ1-2, with 12 bases aligning to TRBD1. Germline CDR1 reads MNHEY; CDR2 reads SVGAGI. This CDR3 comprises 15 residues. Unmatched junction bases numbered 9, after V lost 7 bases and J lost 6 bases. CDR3 protein: CASTLGTGGQDGYTF. The CDR3, as DNA: TGTGCCAGCACCCTCGGGACAGGGGGCCAAGATGGCTACACCTTC.

V is TRBV13 and J is TRBJ1-2; no definite D call. Germline loops: CDR1 PRHDT, CDR2 FYEKMQ (reference sequence). The CDR3 runs 15 residues. Trimming cost V 3 bases and J 3 bases, with 14 bases left between them. The CDR3 region has the DNA TGTGCCAGCAGCTTCCATAACGGGCGAGACTATGGCTACACCTTC. Translating gives CASSFHNGRDYGYTF.

The rearrangement links TRBV4-1 to TRBJ2-5; TRBD2 agrees at 7 bases. This CDR3 contains 14 residues. Germline V gives CDR1 MGHRA, CDR2 YSYEKL. With 1 base clipped from V and 2 bases from J, the junction kept 1 base outside the gene matches. The CDR3 coding sequence is TGCGCCAGCAGCCAAGTGGGACTACAAGAGACCCAGTACTTC. It is translated as CASSQVGLQETQYF.

This sequence joins TRBV20-1 and TRBJ2-1; maybe TRBD2 (6 bases). The ends were cut back, 6 bases at V and 9 bases at J, with 12 bases in the middle. CDR1 is DFQATT, CDR2 SNEGSKA, per germline (reference sequence). The CDR3 runs to 11 residues. CDR3 sequence reads: CSALGGLEQFF. The DNA for the CDR3 is TGCAGTGCCTTAGGAGGGCTTGAGCAGTTCTTC.

A few counts support this clone. The chain has TRBV21-1 and TRBJ2-3; the table's D call, TRBD1, was not checked against the DNA. TRBV21-1 is noted as a pseudogene. The CDR3 runs 17 residues. The CDR3, as DNA: TGTGCCAGCATCCCTCCGAGGGGGACAGGGTGTCTAGATACGCAGTATTTT. Its translation is CASIPPRGTGCLDTQYF.

This clone has more than one count but fewer than ten. The J gene is TRBJ2-2, the V gene TRBV7-8; possibly TRBD2 for D (7 bases). CDR1 and CDR2 (germline): SGHVS, FQNEAQ. The CDR3 consists of 17 residues. Trimming took off 1 base at V and 3 bases at J, with 15 bases between the two ends. The CDR3 bases are TGTGCCAGCAGCTTAGGACTGGCGGGGGCCGACACCGGGGAGCTGTTTTTT. It encodes CASSLGLAGADTGELFF.

In its sample, this clone was seen a few times. In the same sample, other DNA sequences code for this CDR3. The rearrangement uses TRBV4-3 and TRBJ1-2; 7 nucleotides agree with TRBD1. V trimming: 0 bases; J trimming: 3 bases; junction bases outside the gene matches: 1. The length of the CDR3 is 14 residues. Germline V gene sequence: CDR1 LGHNA, CDR2 YSLEER. The CDR3 sequence is CASSQDTGDYGYTF. The CDR3 DNA sequence: TGCGCCAGCAGCCAAGATACAGGGGACTATGGCTACACCTTC.

The V gene is TRBV30, the J gene TRBJ1-2; TRBD1 might be the D (5 bases). Per germline, CDR1 GTSNPN and CDR2 SVGIG (reference sequence). CDR3 size: 9 residues. The germline V and J ends were trimmed by 5 bases and 12 bases, with 10 bases remaining between them. CDR3 nucleotides: TGTGCCTGGGGAGGGGTGCACACCTTC. This encodes CAWGGVHTF.

This clone was seen more than once but under ten times. The identical CDR3 is also encoded by other nucleotide sequences in the sample. This chain connects TRBV9 to TRBJ2-1; 9 nucleotides agree with TRBD2. V lost 2 bases, J lost 0 bases, and 0 bases stayed unmatched. The CDR3 totals 15 residues. Germline values: CDR1 SGDLS, CDR2 YYNGEE. CDR3 in DNA: TGTGCCAGCAGCGTTAGCGGGGGCTCCTACAATGAGCAGTTCTTC. This codes for CASSVSGGSYNEQFF.

There are a few counts of this clone. Here the CDR3 DNA reads TGTGCCAGCAGCCCAGGGGGGAAAAGCAATGAGCAGTTCTTC. It yields the protein CASSPGGKSNEQFF. The V and J genes are TRBV7-9 and TRBJ2-1; the D gene is possibly TRBD1 (7 bases). The CDR3 is 14 residues long. V was trimmed by 5 bases and J by 6 bases, leaving 14 bases between them. Per germline, CDR1 SEHNR and CDR2 FQNEAQ (reference sequence). The variable domain in full, completed from reference TRBV7-9 and TRBJ2-1, reads DTGVSQNPRHKITKRGQNVTFRCDPISEHNRLYWYRQTLGQGPEFLTYFQNEAQLEKSRLLSDRFSAERPKGSFSTLEIQRTEQGDSAMYLCASSPGGKSNEQFFGPGTRLTVL.

This clone was observed at least ten times. Other nucleotide sequences in the sample specify the same CDR3. V gene TRBV7-9 combines with J gene TRBJ2-3; no definite D call. Germline V CDR1 and CDR2: SEHNR, FQNEAQ (reference sequence). V was clipped by 1 base and J by 4 bases, with 3 bases between them. This CDR3 has 12 residues. The CDR3 loop is CASSLVADTQYF. In nucleotides, the CDR3 is TGTGCCAGCAGCTTAGTGGCAGATACGCAGTATTTT.

This clone was observed a handful of times. The CDR3 DNA is TGTGCCTGGTCAAAAGGCTGGGAGACAGATACGCAGTATTTT. It specifies CAWSKGWETDTQYF. The J gene is TRBJ2-3, the V gene TRBV30; possible D gene TRBD2, 5 bases. Germline lookup yields CDR1 GTSNPN and CDR2 SVGIG (reference sequence). The CDR3 is 14 residues long. V dropped 5 bases and J dropped 3 bases, with 15 bases sitting between them.

This clone was counted between two and nine times. The chain has TRBV4-3 and TRBJ1-3; D ambiguous. The CDR3 is 14 residues long. CDR1 is LGHNA, CDR2 YSLEER, per germline. The V end lost 0 bases, the J end lost 4 bases, and 7 bases lay between the germline ends. In DNA form, the CDR3 reads TGCGCCAGCAGCCAAGATTTAGGGGGAAACACCATATATTTT. The encoded protein is CASSQDLGGNTIYF.

The chain recombines TRBV12-5 with TRBJ1-6, with a possible D match to TRBD1 (6 bases). CDR1 and CDR2 from the germline V gene are LGHNT and FRNRAP. CDR3 length: 14 residues. V lost 5 bases and J 7 bases, leaving 12 bases between the germline ends. The CDR3 is CASGASGANSPLHF. The CDR3 bases are TGTGCTAGTGGTGCTTCAGGGGCCAATTCACCCCTCCACTTT.

The rearrangement uses TRBV18 and TRBJ2-7, with 7 bases matching TRBD2. The CDR3 runs 14 residues. CDR1 and CDR2 from the germline V gene are KGHSH and LQKENI. V was pared by 3 bases and J by 5 bases, with 7 bases of the junction left unmatched. The CDR3 here is CASSPTVGGNEQYF. The CDR3 DNA reads TGTGCCAGCTCACCGACTGTGGGAGGGAACGAGCAGTACTTC.